This T cell receptor beta chain emerged from a study of spatial heterogeneity in lung cancer. This clonotype occurred many times. Its specificity is not known. Each CDR3 protein is one row after TCRdb ran MiXCR on the 5' RACE reads. The data hold about 5,300 distinct CDR3 sequences, with around 6.7% observed a single time. Stated time point: sample taken at primary tumor resection. Broader study findings: Counts of expanded alpha and beta TCRs within tumors tracked the tumor nonsynonymous mutation count.

This clonotype originated in a male donor with early-stage non-small cell lung cancer. Sequencing used lung tumor tissue, obtained at surgery.

The CDR3 sequence is CASSRARAATDTQYF. The CDR3 coding sequence is TGTGCCAGCAGTCGGGCAAGGGCTGCCACAGATACGCAGTATTTT. This chain links TRBV28 with TRBJ2-3; D is unclear. Trimming pared 5 bases from V and 2 bases from J, leaving 14 bases between. Germline loops: CDR1 MDHEN, CDR2 SYDVKM. The CDR3 covers 15 residues.